The entry below gives a single TCR beta chain sequence along with its context. Many counts were recorded for this clonotype. It lacks a known antigen. One end of the junction fails to match germline, which may point to a read error. Sequencing took place on an Illumina Genome Analyzer IIx. TCRdb trimmed public reads at Q25 via fastp, called clones via MiXCR and kept in-frame beta chains. Each record represents a unique CDR3 protein, reported with the most common genes and DNA among its rows. Within this sample are around 50,000 distinct CDR3 sequences, with 6% to 9.5% of them counted one time only. The ten top clones hold around 15% of the sample. The data were obtained in a study of patients with pleural tuberculosis (TCRdb year 2014). The CDR3, cysteine through phenylalanine, is 15 amino acids long. The sequence is cut down to CDR3 DNA, 45 bases in frame from base 1. Sequences DFQATT (CDR1) and SNEGSKA (CDR2) are obtained from the germline V gene (reference sequence).

The chain is assembled from TRBV20-1 and TRBJ2-3, with the D call perhaps TRBD1 or TRBD2, as 6 bases match in each case. This receptor was obtained from a human donor with pleural tuberculosis. The CDR3 in this case is CSARGLHRVTDTQYF. Here is the DNA: TGCAGTGCCAGAGGACTACACAGGGTAACAGATACGCAGTATTTT.